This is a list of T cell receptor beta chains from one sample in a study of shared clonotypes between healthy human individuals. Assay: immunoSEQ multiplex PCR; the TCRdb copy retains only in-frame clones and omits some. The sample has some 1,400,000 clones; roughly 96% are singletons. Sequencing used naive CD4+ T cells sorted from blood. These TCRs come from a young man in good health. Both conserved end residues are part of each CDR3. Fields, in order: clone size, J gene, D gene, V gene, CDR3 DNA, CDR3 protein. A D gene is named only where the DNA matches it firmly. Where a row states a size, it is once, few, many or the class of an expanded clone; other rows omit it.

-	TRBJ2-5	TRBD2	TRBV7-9	TGTGCCAGCAGCTCGGGGGGTCCCCTCCAAGAGACCCAGTACTTC	CASSSGGPLQETQYF
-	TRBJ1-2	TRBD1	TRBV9	TGTGCCAGCAGCCCACACCGACAGGGACTGATCCCTAACTATGGCTACACCTTC	CASSPHRQGLIPNYGYTF
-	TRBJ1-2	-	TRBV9	TGTGCCAGCAGCGTAGATAACTGGCGTGGCTACACCTTC	CASSVDNWRGYTF
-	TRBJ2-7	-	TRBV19	TGTGCCAGTAGTATTGGGCGGGCCACCTACGAGCAGTACTTC	CASSIGRATYEQYF
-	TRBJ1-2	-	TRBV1	TGCACCAGCAGCCTTGACAGGGTGAACTATGGCTACACCTTC	CTSSLDRVNYGYTF
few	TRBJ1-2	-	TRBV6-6	TGTGCCAGCAGTCTCCGGTCCGGGACCTATGGCTACACCTTC	CASSLRSGTYGYTF
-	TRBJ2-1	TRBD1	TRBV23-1	TGCGCCAGCAATAGACAGGGGGCTGGGAATGAGCAGTTCTTC	CASNRQGAGNEQFF
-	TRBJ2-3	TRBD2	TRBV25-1	TGTGCCAGCAGCGGGACTAGCGGGAGAGATACGCAGTATTTT	CASSGTSGRDTQYF
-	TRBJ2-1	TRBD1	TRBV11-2	TGTGCCAGCAGCATAGGGACAGTTTCCTACAATGAGCAGTTCTTC	CASSIGTVSYNEQFF
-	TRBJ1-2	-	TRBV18	TGTGCCAGCTCACCGTCGCGGGACCCCTATGGCTACACCTTC	CASSPSRDPYGYTF
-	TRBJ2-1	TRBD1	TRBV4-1	TGCGCCAGCAGCCATCCGGGACAGGGAAGCGATGAGCAGTTCTTC	CASSHPGQGSDEQFF
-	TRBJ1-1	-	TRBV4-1	TGCGCCAGCGGCCGGGCCGATGTGAACACTGAAGCTTTCTTT	CASGRADVNTEAFF
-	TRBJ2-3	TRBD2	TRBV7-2	TGTGCCAGCAGCTTAGGCGGGGGAGTAAGGGATACGCAGTATTTT	CASSLGGGVRDTQYF
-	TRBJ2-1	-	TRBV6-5	TGTGCCAGCAGTTACTTTTGGGGCTCCTACAATGAGCAGTTCTTC	CASSYFWGSYNEQFF
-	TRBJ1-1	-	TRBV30	TGTGCCTGGAGTGACCTAAGGGCACGTCCCACTGAAGCTTTCTTT	CAWSDLRARPTEAFF
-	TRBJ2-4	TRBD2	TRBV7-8	TGTGCCAGCAGCTTAGTATCGGGACTAAGGCCGAGTGGCAAAAACATTCAGTACTTC	CASSLVSGLRPSGKNIQYF
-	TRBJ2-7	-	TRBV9	TGTGCCAGCAGCGTCGACCTAGGTACCTACGAGCAGTACTTC	CASSVDLGTYEQYF
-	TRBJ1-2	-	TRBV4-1	TGCGCCAGCAGCCAACCACAGGTCATCTCGTATGGCTACACCTTC	CASSQPQVISYGYTF
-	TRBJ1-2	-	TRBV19	TGTGCCAGCCAGCGGGACAAAAGGAGCTACACCTTC	CASQRDKRSYTF
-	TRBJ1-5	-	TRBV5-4	TGTGCCAGCAGCTTGGGGGGGGCTTTTGGTAGTCAGCCCCAGCATTTT	CASSLGGAFGSQPQHF
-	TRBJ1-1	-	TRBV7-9	TGTGCCAGCAGCTTAGATCGGGACACTGAAGCTTTCTTT	CASSLDRDTEAFF
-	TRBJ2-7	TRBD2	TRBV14	TGTGCCAGCAGCCAAGGAAGACTAGCGGCCCGCTACGAGCAGTACTTC	CASSQGRLAARYEQYF
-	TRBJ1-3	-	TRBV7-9	TGTGCCAGCAGCTCCTACAGGGGAAACACCATATATTTT	CASSSYRGNTIYF
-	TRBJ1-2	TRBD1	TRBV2	TGTGCCAGCAGCATGACAGGGGCTAACTATGGCTACACCTTC	CASSMTGANYGYTF
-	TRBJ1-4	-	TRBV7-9	TGTGCCAGCAGCCTACAGGGATTGGGGGAAAAACTGTTTTTT	CASSLQGLGEKLFF
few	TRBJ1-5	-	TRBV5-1	TGCGCCAGCAGCCTCTATCTCGGCAATCAGCCCCAGCATTTT	CASSLYLGNQPQHF
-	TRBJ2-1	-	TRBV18	TGTGCCAGCTCACTCCTACCTAGCGAAGCCTCCTACAATGAGCAGTTCTTC	CASSLLPSEASYNEQFF
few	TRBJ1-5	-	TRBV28	TGTGCCACCCGAACAGGTACTAATCAGCCCCAGCATTTT	CATRTGTNQPQHF
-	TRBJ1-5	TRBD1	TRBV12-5	TGTGCTAGTGGTTTGGCCCTCTCGGGACAGGGGAGCAATCAGCCCCAGCATTTT	CASGLALSGQGSNQPQHF
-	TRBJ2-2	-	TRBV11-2	TGTGCCAGCAGCTACCTGGGCGGCCCGAACACCGGGGAGCTGTTTTTT	CASSYLGGPNTGELFF
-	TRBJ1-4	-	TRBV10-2	TGCGCCAGCAGTCGCGCGGGTTGGGTTTTT	CASSRAGWVF
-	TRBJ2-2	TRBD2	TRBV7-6	TGTGCCAGCAGCTTACTAGCGGGAGGGGTCGGGGAGCTGTTTTTT	CASSLLAGGVGELFF
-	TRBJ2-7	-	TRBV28	TGTGCCAGCAGTTTGGGTCCCTCCTACGAGCAGTACTTC	CASSLGPSYEQYF
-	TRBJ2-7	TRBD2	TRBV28	TGTGCCAGCAGTACATATGCGGGAGAGGTCAACGAGCAGTACTTC	CASSTYAGEVNEQYF
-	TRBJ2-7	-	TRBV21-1	TGTGCCAGATTGCAGCAGGGCTACGAGCAGTACTTC	CARLQQGYEQYF
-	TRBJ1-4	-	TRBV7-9	TGTGCCAGCAGGGGTCGACAGCGGACTAATGAAAAACTGTTTTTT	CASRGRQRTNEKLFF
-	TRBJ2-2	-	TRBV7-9	TGTGCCAGCATCAGAGGGCCGGGGAGGAACACCGGGGAGCTGTTTTTT	CASIRGPGRNTGELFF
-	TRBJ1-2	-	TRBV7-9	TGTGCCAGCAGCTTAGACTCACCCTATGGCTACACCTTC	CASSLDSPYGYTF
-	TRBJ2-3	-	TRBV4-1	TGCGCCAGCAGCTCTCTTTCAACCTACACAGATACGCAGTATTTT	CASSSLSTYTDTQYF
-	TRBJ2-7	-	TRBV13	TGTGCCAGCAGCTCCGGACGAGCCTACGAGCAGTACTTC	CASSSGRAYEQYF
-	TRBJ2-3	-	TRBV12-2	TGTGCAAGTCGACAACTAGGGGAGAGAGGCACAGATACGCAGTATTTT	CASRQLGERGTDTQYF